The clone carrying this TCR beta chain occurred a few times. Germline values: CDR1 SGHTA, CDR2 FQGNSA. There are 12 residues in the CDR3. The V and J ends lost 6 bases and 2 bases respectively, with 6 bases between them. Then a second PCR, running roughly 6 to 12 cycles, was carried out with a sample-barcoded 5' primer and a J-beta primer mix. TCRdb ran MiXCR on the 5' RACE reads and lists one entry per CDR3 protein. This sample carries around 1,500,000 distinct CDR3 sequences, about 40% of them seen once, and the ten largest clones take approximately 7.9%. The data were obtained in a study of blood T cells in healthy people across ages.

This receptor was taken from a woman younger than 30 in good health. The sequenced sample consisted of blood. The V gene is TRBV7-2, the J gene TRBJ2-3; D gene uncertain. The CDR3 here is CASRQNTDTQYF. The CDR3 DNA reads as TGTGCCAGCAGACAGAACACAGATACGCAGTATTTT.